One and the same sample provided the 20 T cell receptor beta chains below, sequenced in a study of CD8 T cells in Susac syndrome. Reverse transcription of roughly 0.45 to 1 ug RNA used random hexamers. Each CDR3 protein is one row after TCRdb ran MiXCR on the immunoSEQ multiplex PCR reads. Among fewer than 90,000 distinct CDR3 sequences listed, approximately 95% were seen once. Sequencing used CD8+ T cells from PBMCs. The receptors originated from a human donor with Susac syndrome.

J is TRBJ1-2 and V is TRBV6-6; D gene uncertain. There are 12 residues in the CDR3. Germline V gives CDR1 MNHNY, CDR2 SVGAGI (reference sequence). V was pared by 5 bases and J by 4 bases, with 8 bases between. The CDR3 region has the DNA TGTGCCAGCAGTGTTGACGGCTATGGCTACACCTTC. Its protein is CASSVDGYGYTF.

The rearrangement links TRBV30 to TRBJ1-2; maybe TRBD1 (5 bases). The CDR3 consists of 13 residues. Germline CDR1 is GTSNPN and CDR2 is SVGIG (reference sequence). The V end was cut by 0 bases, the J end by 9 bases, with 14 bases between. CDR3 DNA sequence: TGTGCCTGGAGTGTGGGGCCTAAGAATCGCTACACCTTC. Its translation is CAWSVGPKNRYTF.

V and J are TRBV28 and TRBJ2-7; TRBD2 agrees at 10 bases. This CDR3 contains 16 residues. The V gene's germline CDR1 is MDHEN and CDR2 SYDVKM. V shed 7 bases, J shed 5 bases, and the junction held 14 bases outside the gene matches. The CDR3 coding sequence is TGTGCCAGCACCCGAACAACGGGACTAGCGATAGACGAGCAGTACTTC. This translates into CASTRTTGLAIDEQYF. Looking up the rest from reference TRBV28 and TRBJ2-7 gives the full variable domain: DVKVTQSSRYLVKRTGEKVFLECVQDMDHENMFWYRQDPGLGLRLIYFSYDVKMKEKGDIPEGYSVSREKKERFSLILESASTNQTSMYLCASTRTTGLAIDEQYFGPGTRLTVT.

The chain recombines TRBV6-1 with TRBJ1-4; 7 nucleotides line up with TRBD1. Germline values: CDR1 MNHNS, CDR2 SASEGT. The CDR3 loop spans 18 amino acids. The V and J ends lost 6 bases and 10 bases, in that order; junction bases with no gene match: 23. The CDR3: CASRQAHLQGSRRGKLFF. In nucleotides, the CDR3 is TGTGCCAGCAGACAAGCTCATTTACAGGGGTCCCGGAGAGGAAAACTGTTTTTT.

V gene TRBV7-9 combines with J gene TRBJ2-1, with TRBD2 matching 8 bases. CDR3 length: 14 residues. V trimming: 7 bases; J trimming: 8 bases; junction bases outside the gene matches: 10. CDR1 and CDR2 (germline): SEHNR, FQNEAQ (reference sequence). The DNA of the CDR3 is TGTGCCAGCATTCGATCCGGGACTAGGGATGAGCAGTTCTTC. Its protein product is CASIRSGTRDEQFF.

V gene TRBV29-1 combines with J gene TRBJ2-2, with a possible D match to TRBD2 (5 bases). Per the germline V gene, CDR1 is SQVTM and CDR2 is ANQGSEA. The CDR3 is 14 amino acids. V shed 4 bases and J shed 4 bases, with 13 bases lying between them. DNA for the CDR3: TGCAGCGTTGCGGGGTCCGAGGTCACCGGGGAGCTGTTTTTT. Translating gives CSVAGSEVTGELFF.

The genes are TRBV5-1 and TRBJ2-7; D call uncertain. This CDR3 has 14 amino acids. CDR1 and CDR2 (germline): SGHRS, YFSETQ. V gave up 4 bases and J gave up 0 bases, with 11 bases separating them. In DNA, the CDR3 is TGCGCCAGCAGCAGGTCCGGTATCTCCTACGAGCAGTACTTC. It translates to CASSRSGISYEQYF.

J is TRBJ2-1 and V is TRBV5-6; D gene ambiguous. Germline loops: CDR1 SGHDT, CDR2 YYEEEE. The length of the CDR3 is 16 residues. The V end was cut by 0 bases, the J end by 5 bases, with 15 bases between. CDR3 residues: CASSLARAIWDNEQFF. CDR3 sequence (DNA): TGTGCCAGCAGCTTGGCTAGGGCCATCTGGGACAATGAGCAGTTCTTC.

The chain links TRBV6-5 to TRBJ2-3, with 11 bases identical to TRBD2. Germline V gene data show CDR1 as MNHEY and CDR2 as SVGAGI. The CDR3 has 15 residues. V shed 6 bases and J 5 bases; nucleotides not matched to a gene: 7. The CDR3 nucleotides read TGTGCCAGCAGCACTCTAGCGGGGGGCAGAGATACGCAGTATTTT. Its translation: CASSTLAGGRDTQYF.

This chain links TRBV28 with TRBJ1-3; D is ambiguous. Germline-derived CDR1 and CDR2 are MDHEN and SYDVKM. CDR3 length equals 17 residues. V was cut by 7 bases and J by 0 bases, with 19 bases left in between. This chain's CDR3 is CASTLGSGVSSGNTIYF. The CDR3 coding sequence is TGTGCCAGCACCCTTGGGTCTGGGGTGAGCTCTGGAAACACCATATATTTT. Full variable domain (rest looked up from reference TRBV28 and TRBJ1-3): DVKVTQSSRYLVKRTGEKVFLECVQDMDHENMFWYRQDPGLGLRLIYFSYDVKMKEKGDIPEGYSVSREKKERFSLILESASTNQTSMYLCASTLGSGVSSGNTIYFGEGSWLTVV.

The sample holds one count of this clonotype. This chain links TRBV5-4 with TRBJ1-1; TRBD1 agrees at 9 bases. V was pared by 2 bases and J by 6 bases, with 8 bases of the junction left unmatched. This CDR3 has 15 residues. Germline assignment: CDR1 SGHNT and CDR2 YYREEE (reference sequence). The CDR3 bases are TGTGCCAGCAGCTTACAGGGGGCGCGTTTGGCTGAAGCTTTCTTT. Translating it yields CASSLQGARLAEAFF.

The CDR3 loop is CASSHNPGGPAGDTYEQYF. As DNA, the CDR3 is TGTGCCAGCAGCCACAACCCCGGCGGCCCAGCGGGGGATACCTACGAGCAGTACTTC. This chain joins TRBV3-1 and TRBJ2-7, with 8 bases aligning to TRBD2. The trim removed 3 bases at V and 2 bases at J, leaving 18 bases unmatched. The CDR3 contains 19 residues. The germline gives CDR1 LGHDT, CDR2 YNNKEL (reference sequence).

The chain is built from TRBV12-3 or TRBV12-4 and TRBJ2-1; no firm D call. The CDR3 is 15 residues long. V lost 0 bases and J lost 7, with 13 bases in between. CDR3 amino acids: CASSLARGEKNEQFF. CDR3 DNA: TGTGCCAGCAGTTTAGCGCGTGGGGAAAAGAATGAGCAGTTCTTC.

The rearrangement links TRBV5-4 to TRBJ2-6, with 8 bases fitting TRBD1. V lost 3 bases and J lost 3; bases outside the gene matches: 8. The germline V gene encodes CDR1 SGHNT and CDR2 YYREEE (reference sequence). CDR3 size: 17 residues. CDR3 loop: CASSYGQGSFGANVLTF. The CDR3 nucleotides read TGTGCCAGCAGCTACGGACAGGGATCTTTTGGGGCCAACGTCCTGACTTTC.

The CDR3 sequence is CASSQDTGGSADTQYF. The DNA for the CDR3 is TGCGCCAGCAGCCAAGACACCGGGGGGTCGGCAGATACGCAGTATTTT. J is TRBJ2-3 and V is TRBV4-1; TRBD2 aligns across 7 bases. J gave up 4 bases and V 0 bases, and 7 bases lay outside the gene matches. From germline, CDR1 is MGHRA and CDR2 YSYEKL. CDR3 length: 16 amino acids.

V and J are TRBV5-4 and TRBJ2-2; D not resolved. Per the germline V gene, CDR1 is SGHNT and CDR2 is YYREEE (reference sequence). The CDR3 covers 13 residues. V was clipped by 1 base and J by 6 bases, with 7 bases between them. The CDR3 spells CASSLIGPGELFF. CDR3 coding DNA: TGTGCCAGCAGCTTGATAGGTCCCGGGGAGCTGTTTTTT.

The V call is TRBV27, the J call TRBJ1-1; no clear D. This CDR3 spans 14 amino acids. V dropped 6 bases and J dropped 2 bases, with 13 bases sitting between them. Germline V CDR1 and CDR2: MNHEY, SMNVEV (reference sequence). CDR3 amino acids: CASRGGSANTEAFF. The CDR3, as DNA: TGTGCCAGCAGGGGAGGATCCGCCAACACTGAAGCTTTCTTT.

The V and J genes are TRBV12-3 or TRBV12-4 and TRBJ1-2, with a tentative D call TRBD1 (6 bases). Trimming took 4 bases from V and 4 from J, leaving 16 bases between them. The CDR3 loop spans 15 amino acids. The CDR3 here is CASSSGDTGTYGYTF. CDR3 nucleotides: TGTGCCAGCAGTTCAGGGGACACCGGGACCTATGGCTACACCTTC.

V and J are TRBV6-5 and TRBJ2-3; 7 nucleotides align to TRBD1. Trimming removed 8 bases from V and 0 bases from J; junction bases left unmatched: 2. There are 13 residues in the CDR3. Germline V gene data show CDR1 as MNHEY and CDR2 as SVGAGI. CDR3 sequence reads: CASRDSSTDTQYF. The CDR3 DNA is TGTGCCAGCCGGGACAGTAGCACAGATACGCAGTATTTT.

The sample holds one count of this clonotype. The CDR3 DNA reads TGTGCCAGCAGTGTTCTGGGAGACACTGAAGCTTTCTTT. Translating gives CASSVLGDTEAFF. V is TRBV6-1 and J is TRBJ1-1; D is unresolved. The CDR3 loop spans 13 amino acids. Trimming removed 4 bases from V and 3 bases from J, with 9 bases in between. Germline CDR1 and CDR2: MNHNS and SASEGT.